The next 22 T cell receptor beta chains were all read from a single sample in a study of OX40 agonist ivuxolimab in advanced cancers. Repertoires were generated with immunoSEQ multiplex PCR, while TCRdb's copy carries only in-frame clones and drops some. The table lists about 77,000 clones, approximately 85% of them singletons. This material consisted of CD4+ or CD8+ T cells sorted from blood, taken in a trial of the OX40 agonist ivuxolimab. These TCRs come from an adult with an advanced solid tumor such as melanoma, head and neck, liver or kidney cancer.

The chain has TRBV5-1 and TRBJ2-7; 11 nucleotides agree with TRBD2. From germline, CDR1 is SGHRS and CDR2 YFSETQ. This CDR3 has 15 amino acids. V dropped 0 bases and J dropped 4; count of bases not matched to a gene: 3. The CDR3 protein is CASSLAASGGYEQYF. CDR3 sequence (DNA): TGCGCCAGCAGCTTGGCGGCTAGCGGGGGGTACGAGCAGTACTTC.

This chain joins TRBV14 and TRBJ1-1; D is unresolved. Germline V gene lookup returns CDR1 SGHDN and CDR2 FVKESK. V lost 5 bases, J lost 2 bases, and 9 bases lay in between. This CDR3 has 13 amino acids. The DNA for the CDR3 is TGTGCCAGCAGCGATCAGAGTAACACTGAAGCTTTCTTT. Translation gives CASSDQSNTEAFF.

The chain joins TRBV18 to TRBJ1-1; weak D call: TRBD1 (6 bases). The CDR3 has 15 amino acids. Germline V gene data show CDR1 as KGHSH and CDR2 as LQKENI. V lost 5 bases, J lost 0 bases, and 13 bases lay in between. The CDR3 bases are TGTGCCAGCTCAGGAGGGGGTGTTATGAACACTGAAGCTTTCTTT. It specifies CASSGGGVMNTEAFF.

The chain is built from TRBV14 and TRBJ2-6; perhaps TRBD1 as D (6 bases). Germline CDR1 is SGHDN and CDR2 is FVKESK. The CDR3 runs to 17 residues. The V end lost 6 bases, the J end lost 0 bases, and 15 bases lay between the germline ends. In nucleotides, the CDR3 is TGTGCCAGCAGTAAGAGACAGGCCCTCTCTGGGGCCAACGTCCTGACTTTC. This codes for CASSKRQALSGANVLTF. The complete variable domain, with remaining parts taken from reference TRBV14 and TRBJ2-6, reads EAGVTQFPSHSVIEKGQTVTLRCDPISGHDNLYWYRRVMGKEIKFLLHFVKESKQDESGMPNNRFLAERTGGTYSTLKVQPAELEDSGVYFCASSKRQALSGANVLTFGAGSRLTVL.

This chain joins TRBV18 and TRBJ2-5; D gene uncertain. Trimming stripped 2 bases from V and 2 bases from J, with 6 bases between. The germline V gene has CDR1 KGHSH and CDR2 LQKENI. The CDR3 has 13 residues. The CDR3 DNA sequence: TGTGCCAGCTCACCAGGAGCTCAAGAGACCCAGTACTTC. This translates into CASSPGAQETQYF.

CDR3 in amino acids: CASIKGLIGNGYTF. The CDR3 coding sequence is TGTGCCAGCATTAAGGGGTTAATCGGAAATGGCTACACCTTC. The chain joins TRBV28 to TRBJ1-2, with D possibly matching TRBD1 (5 bases). From germline, CDR1 is MDHEN and CDR2 SYDVKM. The ends were cut back, 7 bases at V and 6 bases at J, with 18 bases in the middle. The CDR3 consists of 14 residues.

The rearrangement links TRBV7-2 to TRBJ2-5; no reliable D call. Trimming removed 1 base from V and 4 bases from J, with 10 bases in between. The germline V gene encodes CDR1 SGHTA and CDR2 FQGNSA. The length of the CDR3 is 14 residues. The CDR3 DNA reads as TGTGCCAGCAGCTTAGTGGCCTACCGAGAGACCCAGTACTTC. Translating gives CASSLVAYRETQYF.

V gene TRBV6-5 combines with J gene TRBJ2-7; a possible D gene is TRBD2 (5 bases). V was trimmed by 2 bases and J by 0 bases, leaving 11 bases between them. The length of the CDR3 is 15 residues. Germline values: CDR1 MNHEY, CDR2 SVGAGI. The CDR3 coding sequence is TGTGCCAGCAGTTACGGGTCGGGAAACTCCTACGAGCAGTACTTC. Its protein is CASSYGSGNSYEQYF.

The chain uses TRBV2 and TRBJ1-2; weak D call: TRBD1 (6 bases). Germline CDR1 SNHLY, CDR2 FYNNEI. The CDR3 consists of 14 residues. The germline V and J ends were trimmed by 2 bases and 4 bases, with 11 bases remaining between them. The CDR3 DNA follows: TGTGCCAGCAGTGAAAGAGCGGGGGCCTATGGCTACACCTTC. This codes for CASSERAGAYGYTF.

The rearrangement links TRBV10-1 to TRBJ2-7; 9 nucleotides agree with TRBD1. Germline CDR1 is WNHNN and CDR2 is SYGVQD (reference sequence). The CDR3 runs to 15 residues. V was clipped by 2 bases and J by 4 bases; unmatched bases: 6. The CDR3 sequence is CASSEIPGQGYEQYF. The CDR3, as DNA: TGCGCCAGCAGTGAGATCCCGGGACAGGGATACGAGCAGTACTTC.

V and J are TRBV5-4 and TRBJ1-4; D remains unclear. Germline V gene lookup returns CDR1 SGHNT and CDR2 YYREEE (reference sequence). This CDR3 is built from 14 residues. V was shortened by 0 bases and J by 4 bases, with 7 bases between the two germline ends. CDR3 protein: CASSLDLGNEKLFF. In nucleotides, the CDR3 is TGTGCCAGCAGCTTGGACCTTGGTAATGAAAAACTGTTTTTT.

The chain couples TRBV25-1 to TRBJ1-6; D gene uncertain. This CDR3 contains 14 residues. The V and J ends lost 2 bases and 7 bases respectively, with 9 bases between them. CDR1 is MGHDK and CDR2 is SYGVNS in the germline V gene. The CDR3 is CASSEPTINSPLHF. In DNA form, the CDR3 reads TGTGCCAGCAGTGAACCCACGATCAATTCACCCCTCCACTTT.

CDR3: CASSYVTGDETQYF. The DNA for the CDR3 is TGTGCCAGCAGTTACGTGACAGGGGATGAGACCCAGTACTTC. This chain uses TRBV6-5 with TRBJ2-5, with 8 bases matching TRBD1. Trimming at V came to 2 bases and at J to 5 bases, leaving 4 bases not matched to a gene. CDR1 is MNHEY, CDR2 SVGAGI, per germline. The CDR3 loop spans 14 amino acids.

The chain employs TRBV7-3 and TRBJ2-3, with D perhaps TRBD1 (6 bases). CDR3 length: 13 residues. Trimming took 5 bases from V and 8 from J, leaving 14 bases between them. Per germline, CDR1 SGHTA and CDR2 FQGTGA. Here the CDR3 reads CASSQNRVGTQYF. For the CDR3, the DNA is TGTGCCAGCAGCCAAAACAGGGTCGGTACGCAGTATTTT.

The V gene is TRBV5-1, the J gene TRBJ1-4, with 9 bases lining up with TRBD1. The germline V gene has CDR1 SGHRS and CDR2 YFSETQ. The CDR3 contains 16 residues. V was clipped by 5 bases and J by 2 bases; unmatched bases: 7. CDR3 amino acids: CASSQGQGLTNEKLFF. As DNA, the CDR3 is TGCGCCAGCAGTCAGGGACAGGGATTGACTAATGAAAAACTGTTTTTT. The full variable domain, its missing parts supplied by reference TRBV5-1 and TRBJ1-4, is KAGVTQTPRYLIKTRGQQVTLSCSPISGHRSVSWYQQTPGQGLQFLFEYFSETQRNKGNFPGRFSGRQFSNSRSEMNVSTLELGDSALYLCASSQGQGLTNEKLFFGSGTQLSVL.

The CDR3 sequence: CASSYQGGTEAFF. The CDR3 nucleotides are TGTGCCAGCAGTTATCAGGGGGGCACTGAAGCTTTCTTT. The rearrangement links TRBV6-6 to TRBJ1-1; 7 nucleotides line up with TRBD1. CDR3 length equals 13 residues. V shed 3 bases and J 4 bases; nucleotides not matched to a gene: 2. Germline CDR1 and CDR2: MNHNY and SVGAGI (reference sequence).

The chain employs TRBV28 and TRBJ2-2; D perhaps matches TRBD1 (6 bases). V dropped 6 bases and J dropped 5 bases, with 22 bases sitting between them. CDR3 length equals 17 residues. Germline-derived CDR1 and CDR2 are MDHEN and SYDVKM. CDR3 nucleotide sequence: TGTGCCAGCAGGACCCGACCAGGACAGCTTTTGACCGGGGAGCTGTTTTTT. This gives the protein CASRTRPGQLLTGELFF.

The chain has TRBV19 and TRBJ1-6; 10 bases fit TRBD1. Germline values: CDR1 LNHDA, CDR2 SQIVND (reference sequence). The CDR3 has 15 amino acids. V trimming: 5 bases; J trimming: 6 bases; junction bases outside the gene matches: 4. CDR3 nucleotides: TGTGCCAGTAGTTGGGACAGGGGATCTAATTCACCCCTCCACTTT. This codes for CASSWDRGSNSPLHF.

The chain uses TRBV6-4 and TRBJ2-3, with 9 bases aligning to TRBD2. Losses at the gene ends were 6 bases for V and 3 bases for J; bases not matched to a gene: 4. CDR3 length: 14 amino acids. Germline V gene data show CDR1 as MRHNA and CDR2 as SNTAGT. The CDR3 is CASSPGLATDTQYF. The DNA of the CDR3 is TGTGCCAGCAGCCCCGGACTAGCGACAGATACGCAGTATTTT.

The rearrangement links TRBV29-1 to TRBJ1-4; 7 bases are a match to TRBD1. Germline assignment: CDR1 SQVTM and CDR2 ANQGSEA. After removal of 6 bases from V and 6 bases from J, the junction contained 4 bases not matched to a gene. This CDR3 comprises 12 residues. The CDR3 here is CSVRQGDEKLFF. The DNA of the CDR3 is TGCAGCGTCAGACAGGGTGATGAAAAACTGTTTTTT.

This clone came up once. The chain carries TRBV6-1 and TRBJ2-7, with 7 bases that match TRBD1. The CDR3 length is 15 residues. V trimming: 4 bases; J trimming: 0 bases; junction bases outside the gene matches: 6. Germline V gives CDR1 MNHNS, CDR2 SASEGT. CDR3 region: CASSVKGGLSYEQYF. CDR3 nucleotide sequence: TGTGCCAGCAGTGTAAAAGGGGGCCTCTCCTACGAGCAGTACTTC.

The rearrangement links TRBV7-8 to TRBJ2-3; the D gene could be TRBD1 or TRBD2 (5 bases each). The CDR3 has 15 amino acids. V lost 1 base and J lost 3, with 11 bases in between. Germline V gene data show CDR1 as SGHVS and CDR2 as FQNEAQ. The CDR3 is CASSLEGRETDTQYF. CDR3 nucleotides: TGTGCCAGCAGCTTAGAAGGCAGGGAGACAGATACGCAGTATTTT.